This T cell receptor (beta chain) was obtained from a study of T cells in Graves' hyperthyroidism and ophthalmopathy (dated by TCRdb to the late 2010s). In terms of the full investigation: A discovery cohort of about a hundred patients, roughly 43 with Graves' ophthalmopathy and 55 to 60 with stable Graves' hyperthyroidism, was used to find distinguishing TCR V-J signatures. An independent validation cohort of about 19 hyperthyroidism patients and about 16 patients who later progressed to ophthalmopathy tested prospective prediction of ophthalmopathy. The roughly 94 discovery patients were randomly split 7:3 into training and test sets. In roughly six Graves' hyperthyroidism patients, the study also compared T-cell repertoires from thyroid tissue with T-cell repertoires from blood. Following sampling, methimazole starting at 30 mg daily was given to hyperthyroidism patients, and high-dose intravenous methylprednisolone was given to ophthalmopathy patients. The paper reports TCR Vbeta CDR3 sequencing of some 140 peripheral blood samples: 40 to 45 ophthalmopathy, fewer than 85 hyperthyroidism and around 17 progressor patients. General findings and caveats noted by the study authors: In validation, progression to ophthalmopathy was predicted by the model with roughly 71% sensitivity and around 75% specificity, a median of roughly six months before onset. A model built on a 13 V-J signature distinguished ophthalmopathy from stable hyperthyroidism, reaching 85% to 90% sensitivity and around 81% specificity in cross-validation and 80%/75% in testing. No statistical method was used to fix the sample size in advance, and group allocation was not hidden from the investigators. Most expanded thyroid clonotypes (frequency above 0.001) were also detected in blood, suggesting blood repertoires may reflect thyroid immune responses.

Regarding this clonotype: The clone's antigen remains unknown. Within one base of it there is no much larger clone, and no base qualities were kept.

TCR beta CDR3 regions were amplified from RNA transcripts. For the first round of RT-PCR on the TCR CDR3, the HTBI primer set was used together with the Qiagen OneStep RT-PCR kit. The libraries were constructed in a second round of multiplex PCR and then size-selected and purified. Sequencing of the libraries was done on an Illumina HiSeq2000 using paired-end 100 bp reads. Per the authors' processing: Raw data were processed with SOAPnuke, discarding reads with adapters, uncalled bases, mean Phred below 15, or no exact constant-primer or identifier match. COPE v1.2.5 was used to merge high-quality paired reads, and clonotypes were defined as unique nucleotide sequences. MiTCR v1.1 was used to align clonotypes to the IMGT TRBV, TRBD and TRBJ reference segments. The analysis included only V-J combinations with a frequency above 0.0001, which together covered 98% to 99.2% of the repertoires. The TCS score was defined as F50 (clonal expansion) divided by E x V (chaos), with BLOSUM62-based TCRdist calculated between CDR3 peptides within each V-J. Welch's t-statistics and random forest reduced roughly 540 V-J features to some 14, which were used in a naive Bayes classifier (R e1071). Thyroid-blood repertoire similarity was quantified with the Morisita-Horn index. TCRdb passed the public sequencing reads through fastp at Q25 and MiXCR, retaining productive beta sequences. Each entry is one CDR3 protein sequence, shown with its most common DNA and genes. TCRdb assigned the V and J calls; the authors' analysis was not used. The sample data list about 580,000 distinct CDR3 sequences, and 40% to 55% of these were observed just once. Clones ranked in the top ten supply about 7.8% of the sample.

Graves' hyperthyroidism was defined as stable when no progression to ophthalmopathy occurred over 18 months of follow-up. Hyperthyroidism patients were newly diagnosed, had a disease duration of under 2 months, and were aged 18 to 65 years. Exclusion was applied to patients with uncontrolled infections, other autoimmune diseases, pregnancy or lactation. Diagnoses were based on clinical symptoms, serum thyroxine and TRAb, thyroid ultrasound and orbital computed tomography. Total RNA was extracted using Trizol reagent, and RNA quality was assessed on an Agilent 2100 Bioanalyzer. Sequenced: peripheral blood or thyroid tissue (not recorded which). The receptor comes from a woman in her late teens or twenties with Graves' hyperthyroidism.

Read as DNA, the sequence is TGTGCCAGCAGCCTCGGCAGGGCGGAAGGCACCAACACCGGGGAGCTGTTTTTT. Translation gives CASSLGRAEGTNTGELFF. The chain links TRBV12-3 or TRBV12-4 with TRBJ2-2; possibly the D gene is TRBD1, per 5 matching bases. The CDR3 measures 18 amino acids from cysteine to phenylalanine. Only CDR3 DNA remains: 54 bases, in frame from the first base. Relative to germline, V is 6 bases shorter and J is 2 bases shorter, with 22 bases between their ends.